This T cell receptor beta chain was recovered during a study of blood T cell repertoires in COVID-19. The wider study: The origin of the acute and convalescent COVID-19 samples was the United States, Italy and Spain. Sources were T cells, B-cell-depleted T cells, or PBMCs; the material itself was cDNA or gDNA.

Germline loops: CDR1 SGDLS, CDR2 YYNGEE. The CDR3 has 14 residues. V was shortened by 0 bases and J by 1 base, with 7 bases between the two germline ends. In the study's own analysis: Nucleated cell number was recorded as an estimate derived from reference gene primer amplification. Clones were sequenced by immunoSEQ multiplex PCR, and TCRdb holds only the in-frame ones, with some missing. The DNA gave D and trimming, while V, J and clone size come from that table. This sample has about 440,000 clones; about 89% occur once, and the top ten carry roughly 4%. This clone was recorded only once. Other DNA sequences in the sample encode the same CDR3.

The sequencing sample was made of peripheral blood. This sequence joins TRBV9 and TRBJ1-1; D is ambiguous. This clonotype was sampled from a woman between 25 and 40 years old with acute or convalescent COVID-19. CDR3 amino acids: CASSVGPGNTEAFF. In nucleotides, the CDR3 is TGTGCCAGCAGCGTAGGTCCGGGGAACACTGAAGCTTTCTTT.